These T cell receptor beta chains were read from a single sample in a study of CD8 T cells in ankylosing spondylitis. TCRdb passed the 5' RACE reads through MiXCR, listing each CDR3 protein once. The table lists around 150,000 distinct CDR3 sequences, roughly 44% of them singletons. The sample comprised synovial fluid, either unsorted or a sorted T cell fraction (not recorded which). The receptor set was obtained from a male donor with ankylosing spondylitis. Both conserved end residues are part of each CDR3.

J gene,CDR3 length,V gene,CDR3 protein
TRBJ2-1,12,TRBV4-1,CASSQVGLEQFF
TRBJ1-1,15,TRBV5-5,CASSLVGGGYTEAFF
TRBJ2-2,19,TRBV4-3,CASSQEPGGTGVTTGELFF
TRBJ2-1,13,TRBV27,CASSGQDYNEQFF
TRBJ1-1,14,TRBV6-1,CASSEQGTSTEAFF
TRBJ2-3,22,TRBV11-3,CASSLVWTLLAGGHLSTDTQYF
TRBJ2-7,13,TRBV29-1,CSVVFTWSYEQYF
TRBJ1-1,17,TRBV4-1,CASSQAGVWQIHTEAFF
TRBJ2-7,18,TRBV11-2,CASSSPGQERTSHYEQYF
TRBJ1-5,14,TRBV5-1,CASRTGVDDQPQHF
TRBJ2-3,18,TRBV12-3/TRBV12-4,CASSLIGWRLADTDTQYF
TRBJ1-2,13,TRBV18,CASSPPGNYGYTF
TRBJ1-1,13,TRBV4-1,CASSPTVHWRAFF
TRBJ2-4,16,TRBV7-9,CASSFGTALAKNIQYF
TRBJ2-1,14,TRBV13,CASSWGSSYNEQFF
TRBJ2-3,18,TRBV13,CASSLVLLAPLNTDTQYF
TRBJ2-1,13,TRBV6-1,CASSVREVNEQFF
TRBJ2-5,16,TRBV4-3,CASSQSARGFGETQYF
TRBJ1-2,19,TRBV6-5,CASSYWVLAGGKGNYGYTF
TRBJ1-4,17,TRBV2,CASSDGLGGPANEKLFF
TRBJ1-6,14,TRBV6-2/TRBV6-3,CASSYSAEDSPLHF
TRBJ2-1,14,TRBV5-1,CASSWTSVYNEQFF
TRBJ1-1,15,TRBV14,CASSHPQGGNTEAFF
TRBJ2-1,16,TRBV2,CASSPRAAHSYNEQFF
TRBJ1-2,14,TRBV4-3,CASSQDRQAYGYTF
TRBJ2-7,14,TRBV5-1,CASSLGLAKDEQYF
TRBJ2-5,16,TRBV13,CASSPDLGLNQETQYF
TRBJ1-1,11,TRBV12-3/TRBV12-4,CASPETTEAFF
TRBJ2-1,15,TRBV7-2,CASSLAGGLANEQFF
TRBJ2-7,17,TRBV2,CASSDAWGLAGSYEQYF
TRBJ2-1,16,TRBV25-1,CASSEYPSEKYNEQFF
TRBJ1-1,14,TRBV25-1,CASSFGTGPSEAFF
TRBJ1-2,15,TRBV7-9,CASSLEMGLNYGYTF
TRBJ1-2,15,TRBV5-6,CASSHSGQFIYGYTF
TRBJ2-2,15,TRBV29-1,CSVSPRATIGGELFF
TRBJ1-2,13,TRBV5-5,CASSLGEGTGYTF
TRBJ2-7,12,TRBV12-3/TRBV12-4,CASSLGAYEQYF
TRBJ2-1,16,TRBV5-4,CASSLVAYGGGNEQFF
TRBJ2-4,19,TRBV20-1,CSARDQIGTSGIAKNIQYF
TRBJ2-3,16,TRBV27,CASSMTGGGRGDTQYF
TRBJ2-1,16,TRBV7-9,CASSLSGHSVYNEQFF
TRBJ1-2,15,TRBV7-6,CASSSEGNQNYGYTF
TRBJ2-3,17,TRBV30,CAWTPTGPPRGTDTQYF
TRBJ2-7,14,TRBV7-8,CASSRLDRPYEQYF
TRBJ2-3,14,TRBV5-6,CASTPVSQGSTQYF
TRBJ1-1,15,TRBV27,CASSPSLTGMPEAFF
TRBJ2-1,16,TRBV27,CASRAGGMSSYNEQFF
TRBJ2-7,16,TRBV7-8,CASSLTVGGYSYEQYF
TRBJ1-6,15,TRBV5-5,CASSIRTSYNSPLHF
TRBJ1-6,13,TRBV27,CASSWDSNSPLHF
TRBJ1-2,15,TRBV4-1,CASSLRTIGDYGYTF
TRBJ1-5,16,TRBV4-2,CASSQGVWRGGTPQHF
TRBJ1-1,14,TRBV12-3/TRBV12-4,CASSLVWVATEAFF
TRBJ1-2,12,TRBV5-1,CASSLGHYGYTF
TRBJ2-1,14,TRBV20-1,CSATGLAAYNEQFF
TRBJ2-1,15,TRBV6-1,CASNPGLAGGDEQFF